One sample yielded the 2 T cell receptor beta chains listed below, sequenced in a study of cytomegalovirus exposure and HLA in healthy donors. The PCR ran on 60 Vbeta and 13 Jbeta primers. Assay: immunoSEQ multiplex PCR; the TCRdb copy retains only in-frame clones and omits some. The sample holds under 90,000 clones, 70% to 85% seen once. Sequencing input: PBMCs. All receptors come from a woman in her forties in good health and CMV-seronegative.

The rearrangement uses TRBV30 and TRBJ1-2; maybe TRBD1 (6 bases). This CDR3 has 13 amino acids. The germline V gene encodes CDR1 GTSNPN and CDR2 SVGIG (reference sequence). V shed 0 bases and J shed 5 bases, with 10 bases lying between them. The CDR3 reads CAWSVNRDYGYTF. The CDR3 nucleotides are TGTGCCTGGAGTGTAAACAGGGATTATGGCTACACCTTC.

J is TRBJ1-6 and V is TRBV14; tentative D call: TRBD1 (6 bases). The V gene lost 9 bases and the J gene lost 0 bases, with 9 bases spanning the gap. This CDR3 comprises 14 residues. From germline, CDR1 is SGHDN and CDR2 FVKESK. CDR3 nucleotides: TGTGCCAGTACAGGGAGCTCCTATAATTCACCCCTCCACTTT. It is translated as CASTGSSYNSPLHF.